This T cell receptor (beta chain) emerged from a study of CD8 T cells in ankylosing spondylitis (dated by TCRdb to about 2017). General notes on the study: The study profiled T cell receptor beta repertoires in healthy donors and ankylosing spondylitis patients to find disease-linked TCR variants. The full study cohort comprised around 25 ankylosing spondylitis patients and approximately 100 healthy donors. Peripheral blood was sampled, and synovial fluid was also collected from ankylosing spondylitis patients. Overall results and qualifications from the work: Some motif variants had previously been reported in the synovial fluid and blood of reactive arthritis patients, which suggests shared mechanisms of disease initiation. The disease-linked clones showed a CD8+ phenotype and occurred at relatively low frequencies in peripheral blood. According to the report, matched synovial fluid samples from ankylosing spondylitis patients were significantly enriched for the disease-linked clones. Blood from ankylosing spondylitis patients appeared to be characterized by a TCR beta motif composed of under 10 highly homologous amino acid variants.

This sample was sequenced with an Illumina HiSeq 2500. TCR beta libraries were prepared by quantitative 5'-RACE with molecular barcodes. The paper's data handling went like this. A new computational method, built on a probabilistic model of VDJ rearrangement, was used to identify disease-linked TCR variants. The raw public reads went through TCRdb reprocessing: fastp at Q25, MiXCR clone calling, in-frame beta chains kept. Under each unique CDR3 protein, matching rows form one entry showing the most common genes and DNA. These V and J calls originate from TCRdb's pipeline instead of the authors' own analysis. This sample holds 90,000 to 100,000 distinct CDR3 sequences; about 7.7% were observed only once. The ten largest clones add up to 9.9% of the sample. This clonotype has a count of ten or more. What this receptor recognizes is not known. No much larger clone is present one base from it, and per-base qualities are unavailable.

The CDR3 goes from the cysteine to the phenylalanine over 15 residues. The entry retains the CDR3 DNA only, 45 bases that are in frame from base 1. Relative to germline, V is missing 9 bases and J is missing 9 bases, with 18 bases of the junction outside any gene match. CDR1 and CDR2 were assigned from the germline V gene as SGHRS and YFSETQ. The chain joins TRBV5-1 to TRBJ2-1; 7 bases in the junction line up with TRBD1. Sequenced input: blood, either unsorted or a sorted T cell fraction (not recorded which). The receptor was derived from a male donor with ankylosing spondylitis or in good health (not recorded which). The CDR3 loop reads CATRWTGTFSGEQFF. The base sequence is TGCGCCACCAGATGGACAGGAACGTTTAGTGGTGAGCAGTTCTTC. Beyond the CDR3, the reference TRBV5-1 and TRBJ2-1 genes provide the residues; the full variable domain reads: KAGVTQTPRYLIKTRGQQVTLSCSPISGHRSVSWYQQTPGQGLQFLFEYFSETQRNKGNFPGRFSGRQFSNSRSEMNVSTLELGDSALYLCATRWTGTFSGEQFFGPGTRLTVL.